This T cell receptor beta chain came from a study of blood T cell repertoires in COVID-19. Study background: Some COVID-19 samples were acute and others convalescent; all came from the United States, Italy and Spain. T cells, B-cell-depleted T cells, or PBMCs supplied cDNA or gDNA.

Losses at the gene ends were 0 bases for V and 1 base for J; bases not matched to a gene: 6. This CDR3 has 17 residues. CDR1 and CDR2 from the germline V gene are LGHNT and FRNRAP. Original methodology: Scientists estimated how many nucleated cells there were by amplifying reference gene primers. Clones were sequenced by immunoSEQ multiplex PCR, and TCRdb holds only the in-frame ones, with some missing. D and trimming come from the DNA, and the V and J calls and clone size come from that table. The sample lists roughly 30,000 clones, around 90% occurring once. In Seattle, patients joined the study during active infection and were tracked longitudinally.

The receptor comes from a man between 60 and 75 years old with COVID-19, enrolled during active disease. This chain connects TRBV12-5 to TRBJ1-3, with TRBD1 matching over 7 bases. Sequencing was done on a sample of peripheral blood. Written as DNA, the CDR3 is TGTGCTAGTGGTTTGGTCCGGGACAGAGAGTCTGGAAACACCATATATTTT. Its translation is CASGLVRDRESGNTIYF.